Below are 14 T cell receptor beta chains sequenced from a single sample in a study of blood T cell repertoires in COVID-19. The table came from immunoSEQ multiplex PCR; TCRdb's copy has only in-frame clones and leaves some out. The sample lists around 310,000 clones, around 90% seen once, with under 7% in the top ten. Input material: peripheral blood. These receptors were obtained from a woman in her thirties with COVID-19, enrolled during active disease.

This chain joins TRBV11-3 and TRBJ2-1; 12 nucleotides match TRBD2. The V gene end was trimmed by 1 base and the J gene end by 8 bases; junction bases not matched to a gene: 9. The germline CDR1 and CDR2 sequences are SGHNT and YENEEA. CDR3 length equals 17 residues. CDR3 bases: TGTGCCAGCAGCTTAGGTCTAGCGGGAGGGCTCGCGGATGAGCAGTTCTTC. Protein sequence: CASSLGLAGGLADEQFF.

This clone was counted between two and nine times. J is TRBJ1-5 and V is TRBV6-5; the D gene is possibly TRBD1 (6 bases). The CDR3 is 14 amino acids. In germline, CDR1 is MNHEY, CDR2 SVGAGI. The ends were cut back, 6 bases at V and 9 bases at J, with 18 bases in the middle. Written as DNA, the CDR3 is TGTGCCAGCAGGCCGACTACAGGGATACGGCCCCAGCATTTT. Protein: CASRPTTGIRPQHF.

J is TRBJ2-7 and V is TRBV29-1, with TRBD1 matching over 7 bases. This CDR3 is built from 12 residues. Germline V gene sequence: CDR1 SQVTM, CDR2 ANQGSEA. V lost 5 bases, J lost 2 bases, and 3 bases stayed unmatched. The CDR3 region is CSVTDRTYEQYF. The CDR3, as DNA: TGCAGCGTTACGGACAGGACCTACGAGCAGTACTTC.

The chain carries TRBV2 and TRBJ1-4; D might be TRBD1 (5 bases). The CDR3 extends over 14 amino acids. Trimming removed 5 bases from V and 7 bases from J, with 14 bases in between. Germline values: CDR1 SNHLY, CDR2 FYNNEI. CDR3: CASSKGQGGEKLFF. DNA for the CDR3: TGTGCCAGCAGTAAGGGGCAGGGTGGTGAAAAACTGTTTTTT.

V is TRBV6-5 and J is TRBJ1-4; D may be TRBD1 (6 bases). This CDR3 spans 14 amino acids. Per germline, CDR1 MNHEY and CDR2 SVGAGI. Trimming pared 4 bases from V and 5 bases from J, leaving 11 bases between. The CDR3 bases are TGTGCCAGCAGTTCAGGGGAGGGGAATGAAAAACTGTTTTTT. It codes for CASSSGEGNEKLFF.

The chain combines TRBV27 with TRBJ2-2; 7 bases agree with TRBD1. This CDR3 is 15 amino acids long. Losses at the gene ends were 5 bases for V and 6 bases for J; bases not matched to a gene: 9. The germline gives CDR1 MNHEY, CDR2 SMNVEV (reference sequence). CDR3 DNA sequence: TGTGCCAGCAGTACAGAATACAGGGGCGCCGGGGAGCTGTTTTTT. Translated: CASSTEYRGAGELFF.

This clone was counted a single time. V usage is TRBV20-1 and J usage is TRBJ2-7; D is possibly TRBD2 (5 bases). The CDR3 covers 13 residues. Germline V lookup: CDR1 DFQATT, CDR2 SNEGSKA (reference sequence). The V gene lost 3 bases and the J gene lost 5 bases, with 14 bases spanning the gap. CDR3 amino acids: CSASGLLANEQYF. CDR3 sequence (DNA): TGCAGTGCTAGTGGCCTTCTAGCCAACGAGCAGTACTTC.

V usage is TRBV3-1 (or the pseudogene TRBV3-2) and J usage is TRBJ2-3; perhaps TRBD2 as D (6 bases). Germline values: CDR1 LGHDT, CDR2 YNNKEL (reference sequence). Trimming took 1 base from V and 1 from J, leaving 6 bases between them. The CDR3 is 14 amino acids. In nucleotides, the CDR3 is TGTGCCAGCAGCCAAGCGGGGGGCACAGATACGCAGTATTTT. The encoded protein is CASSQAGGTDTQYF.

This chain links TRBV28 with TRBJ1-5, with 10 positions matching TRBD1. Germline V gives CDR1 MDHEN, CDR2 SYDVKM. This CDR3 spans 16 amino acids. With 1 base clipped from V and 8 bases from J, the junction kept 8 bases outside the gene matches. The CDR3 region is CASSLFRDRGSKPQHF. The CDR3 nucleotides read TGTGCCAGCAGTTTATTCCGGGACAGGGGATCGAAGCCCCAGCATTTT.

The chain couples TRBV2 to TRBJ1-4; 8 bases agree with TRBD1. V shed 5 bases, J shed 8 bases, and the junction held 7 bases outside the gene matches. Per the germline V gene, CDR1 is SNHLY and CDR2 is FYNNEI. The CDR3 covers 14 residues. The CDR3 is CASSSGGWGEKLFF. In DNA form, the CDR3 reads TGTGCCAGCAGTTCAGGGGGCTGGGGGGAAAAACTGTTTTTT. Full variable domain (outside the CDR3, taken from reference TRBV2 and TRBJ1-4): EPEVTQTPSHQVTQMGQEVILRCVPISNHLYFYWYRQILGQKVEFLVSFYNNEISEKSEIFDDQFSVERPDGSNFTLKIRSTKLEDSAMYFCASSSGGWGEKLFFGSGTQLSVL.

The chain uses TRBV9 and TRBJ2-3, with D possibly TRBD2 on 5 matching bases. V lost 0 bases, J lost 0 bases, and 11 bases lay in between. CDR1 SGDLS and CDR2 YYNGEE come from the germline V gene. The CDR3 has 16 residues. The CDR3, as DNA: TGTGCCAGCAGCGTAGTGGCAGCGGCTAGCACAGATACGCAGTATTTT. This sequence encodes CASSVVAAASTDTQYF.

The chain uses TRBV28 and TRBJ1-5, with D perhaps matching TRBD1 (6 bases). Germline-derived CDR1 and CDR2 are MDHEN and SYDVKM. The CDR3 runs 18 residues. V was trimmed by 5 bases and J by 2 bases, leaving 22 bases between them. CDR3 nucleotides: TGTGCCAGCAGTCCTTGGGCGAGAGGGGGATTCGGCAATCAGCCCCAGCATTTT. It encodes CASSPWARGGFGNQPQHF.

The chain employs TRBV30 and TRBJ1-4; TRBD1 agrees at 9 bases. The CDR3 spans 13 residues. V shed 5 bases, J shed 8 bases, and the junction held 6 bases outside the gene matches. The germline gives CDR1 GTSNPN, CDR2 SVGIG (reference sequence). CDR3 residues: CAWQQGAGEKLFF. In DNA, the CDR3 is TGTGCCTGGCAACAGGGGGCGGGCGAAAAACTGTTTTTT.

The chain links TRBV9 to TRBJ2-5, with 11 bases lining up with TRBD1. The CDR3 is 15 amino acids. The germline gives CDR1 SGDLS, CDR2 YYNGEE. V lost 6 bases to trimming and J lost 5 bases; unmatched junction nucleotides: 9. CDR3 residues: CASTPGQGDGETQYF. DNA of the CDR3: TGTGCCAGCACCCCGGGACAGGGGGACGGGGAGACCCAGTACTTC.